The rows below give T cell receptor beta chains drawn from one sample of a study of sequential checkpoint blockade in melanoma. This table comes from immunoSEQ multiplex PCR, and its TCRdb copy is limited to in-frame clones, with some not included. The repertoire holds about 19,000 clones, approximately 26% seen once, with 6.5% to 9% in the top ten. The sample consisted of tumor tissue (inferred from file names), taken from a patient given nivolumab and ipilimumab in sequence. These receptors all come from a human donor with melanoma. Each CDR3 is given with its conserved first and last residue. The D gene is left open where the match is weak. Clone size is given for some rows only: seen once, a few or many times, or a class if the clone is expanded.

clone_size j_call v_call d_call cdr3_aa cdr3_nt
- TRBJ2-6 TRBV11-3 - CASSSKRTGSGANVLTF TGTGCCAGCAGCTCCAAAAGAACAGGGTCTGGGGCCAACGTCCTGACTTTC
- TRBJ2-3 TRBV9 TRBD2 CASSPEAGGTRTDTQYF TGTGCCAGCTCGCCCGAGGCGGGAGGGACCAGGACAGATACGCAGTATTTT
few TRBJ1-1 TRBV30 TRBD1 CAWSQGLNTEAFF TGTGCCTGGTCACAGGGGCTGAACACTGAAGCTTTCTTT
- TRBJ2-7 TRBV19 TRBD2 CASRFRLAGSYEQYF TGTGCCAGTAGATTTAGACTAGCGGGTTCCTACGAGCAGTACTTC
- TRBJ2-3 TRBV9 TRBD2 CASSFREGDTQYF TGTGCCAGCAGTTTCAGGGAGGGGGATACGCAGTATTTT
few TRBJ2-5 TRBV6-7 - CASSYGETQYF TGTGCCAGCAGTTACGGTGAGACCCAGTACTTC
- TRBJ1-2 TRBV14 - CASSQDGRGFYGYTF TGTGCCAGCAGCCAAGATGGCAGGGGCTTCTATGGCTACACCTTC
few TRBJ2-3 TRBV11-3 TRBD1 CASSYSRDRDTDTQYF TGTGCCAGCAGCTATAGTAGGGACAGGGACACAGATACGCAGTATTTT
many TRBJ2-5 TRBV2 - CASREGPGTVSETQYF TGTGCCAGCAGGGAGGGTCCGGGGACCGTGAGCGAGACCCAGTACTTC
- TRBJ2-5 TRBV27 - CASSLVGRSQETQYF TGTGCCAGCAGTTTAGTAGGGAGGTCCCAAGAGACCCAGTACTTC
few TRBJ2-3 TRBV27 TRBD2 CASSPTSGSGTDTQYF TGTGCCAGCAGTCCGACTAGCGGGAGCGGGACAGATACGCAGTATTTT
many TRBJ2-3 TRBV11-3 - CASSLAGAATSTDTQYF TGTGCCAGCAGCCTCGCCGGCGCAGCGACTAGCACAGATACGCAGTATTTT
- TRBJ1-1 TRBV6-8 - CASSVVTNTEAFF TGTGCCAGCAGTGTTGTGACGAACACTGAAGCTTTCTTT
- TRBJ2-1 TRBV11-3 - CASSTWDWDNEQFF TGTGCCAGCAGCACTTGGGACTGGGACAATGAGCAGTTCTTC
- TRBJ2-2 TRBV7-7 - CASSLGGAPNTGELFF TGTGCCAGCAGCTTAGGGGGGGCCCCGAACACCGGGGAGCTGTTTTTT
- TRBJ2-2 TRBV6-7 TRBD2 CASSESAGATGELFF TGTGCCAGCAGTGAATCAGCGGGGGCGACCGGGGAGCTGTTTTTT
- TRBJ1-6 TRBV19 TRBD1 CASSTTGFNNSPLHF TGTGCCAGTAGTACGACAGGGTTTAATAATTCACCCCTCCACTTT
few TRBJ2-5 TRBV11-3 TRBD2 CASSLGLAGVETQYF TGTGCCAGCAGCTTAGGACTAGCGGGGGTAGAGACCCAGTACTTC
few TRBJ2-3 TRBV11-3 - CASSLGGGRGTDTQYF TGTGCCAGCAGCTTAGGCGGAGGCAGGGGCACAGATACGCAGTATTTT
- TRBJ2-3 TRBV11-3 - CASSLDFGPDTQYF TGTGCCAGCAGCTTAGATTTTGGGCCGGATACGCAGTATTTT
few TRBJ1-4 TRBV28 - CASSLSHTNEKLFF TGTGCCAGCAGTTTGAGTCATACTAATGAAAAACTGTTTTTT
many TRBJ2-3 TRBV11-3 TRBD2 CASSSRTSGRTDTQYF TGTGCCAGCAGCTCACGGACTAGCGGGCGCACAGATACGCAGTATTTT
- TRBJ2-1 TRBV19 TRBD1 CASSVHTGGSYNEQFF TGTGCCAGTAGTGTCCACACAGGGGGCTCCTACAATGAGCAGTTCTTC
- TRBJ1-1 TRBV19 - CASNRGGLNTEAFF TGTGCCAGTAATAGGGGGGGCCTGAACACTGAAGCTTTCTTT
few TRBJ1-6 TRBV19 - CASSAGQSPLHF TGTGCCAGCTCGGCAGGGCAATCACCCCTCCACTTT
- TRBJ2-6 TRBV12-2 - CATVGTNSGANVLTF TGTGCCACTGTAGGAACGAACTCTGGGGCCAACGTCCTGACTTTC
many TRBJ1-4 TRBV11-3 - CASGPLQGGEKLFF TGTGCCAGCGGCCCCCTACAGGGCGGTGAAAAACTGTTTTTT
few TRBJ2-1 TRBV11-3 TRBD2 CASSRSGSTTEQFF TGTGCCAGCAGCCGTAGCGGGAGCACAACTGAGCAGTTCTTC
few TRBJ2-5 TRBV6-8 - CASSGTNRDLETQYF TGTGCCAGCAGTGGTACTAACAGGGATTTGGAGACCCAGTACTTC
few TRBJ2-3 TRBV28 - CASSADVWNTDTQYF TGTGCCAGCAGCGCGGACGTGTGGAACACAGATACGCAGTATTTT
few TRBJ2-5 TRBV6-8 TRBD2 CASRDSGGAVETQYF TGTGCCAGCAGAGATAGCGGGGGGGCCGTAGAGACCCAGTACTTC
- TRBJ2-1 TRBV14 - CASSRAGIGYNEQFF TGTGCCAGCAGTAGGGCGGGAATAGGGTACAATGAGCAGTTCTTC
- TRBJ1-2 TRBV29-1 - CSVEVPPQGKGGYTF TGCAGCGTTGAAGTCCCACCCCAGGGGAAGGGTGGCTACACCTTC
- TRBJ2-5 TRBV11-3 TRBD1 CASSLWTGGSETQYF TGTGCCAGCAGCTTATGGACAGGGGGGAGTGAGACCCAGTACTTC
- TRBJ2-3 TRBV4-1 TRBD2 CASSQETSGRITDTQYF TGCGCCAGCAGCCAAGAAACTAGCGGGAGGATCACAGATACGCAGTATTTT
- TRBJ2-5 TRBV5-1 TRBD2 CASSSSGVLQETQYF TGCGCCAGCAGCTCTAGCGGAGTGTTACAAGAGACCCAGTACTTC
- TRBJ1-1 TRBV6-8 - CASSSIEMIMNTEAFF TGTGCCAGCAGCTCGATTGAGATGATCATGAACACTGAAGCTTTCTTT
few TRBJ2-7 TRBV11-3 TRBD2 CASSSPAGVREQYF TGTGCCAGCAGCTCACCAGCGGGAGTACGGGAGCAGTACTTC
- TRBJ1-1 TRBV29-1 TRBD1 CSASRRDSHTEAFF TGCAGCGCCTCCCGCCGGGACAGCCACACTGAAGCTTTCTTT
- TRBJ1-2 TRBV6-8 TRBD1 CASSLSFPGQPYGYTF TGTGCCAGCAGTTTATCGTTTCCGGGACAGCCCTATGGCTACACCTTC
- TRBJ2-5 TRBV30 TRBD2 CAWSVRGGPETQYF TGTGCCTGGAGTGTACGGGGGGGTCCAGAGACCCAGTACTTC
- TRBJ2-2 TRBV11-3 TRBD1 CASSRDSVGTGELFF TGTGCCAGCAGCCGGGACAGCGTGGGCACCGGGGAGCTGTTTTTT
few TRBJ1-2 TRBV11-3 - CASSLSQSQLNYGYTF TGTGCCAGCAGCTTGTCTCAATCCCAGCTAAACTATGGCTACACCTTC
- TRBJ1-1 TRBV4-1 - CASSQVLQGRNTEAFF TGCGCCAGCAGCCAAGTATTACAGGGAAGGAACACTGAAGCTTTCTTT
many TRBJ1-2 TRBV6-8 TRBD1 CASSPGQGNYGYTF TGTGCCAGCAGCCCCGGACAGGGGAACTATGGCTACACCTTC